This entry describes one TCR beta chain. Its antigen is still unknown. An end of the junction does not agree with germline; a read error may underlie this. This specimen comes from a study of metastatic and nonmetastatic thyroid tumors. General observations from the study: As reported, TCR beta diversity in blood and tumor was significantly higher in malignant thyroid tumors than in benign nodules.

TCRdb reprocessed the PCR reads using MiXCR. The top ten hold 6% of the sample, which has tens of thousands of clones, roughly 24% seen once. No patient had received any treatment before thyroid surgery. The receptor comes from a female donor with papillary thyroid cancer or a benign thyroid nodule (not recorded which). Some clones in this sample may be carry-over from other donors' samples. Sequencing used blood.

The CDR3 is CASLYRYPKTNEQFF. CDR3 in DNA: TGTGCCAGCCTGTACCGGTACCCTAAAACGAATGAACAGTTCTTC. The V gene is TRBV6-2 or TRBV6-3, the J gene TRBJ2-1; no firm D call. CDR3 length: 15 residues. Germline CDR1 MNHEY, CDR2 SVGEGT.